Described below is a single T cell receptor (beta chain) sequence and its context. Antigen: not known. These data belong to a study of siplizumab effects on memory and regulatory T cells. Study-wide results and limits: In controls, 25% to 30% of mappable alloreactive CD4+ clones were Treg-derived on average, versus around 71% with siplizumab. Naive T cells appeared more diverse than memory cells and seemed to be major alloresponse contributors.

Each sample contributed around 10^5 TCR templates to the assay. Method: immunoSEQ multiplex PCR; TCRdb's copy keeps in-frame clones and lacks some. Seen here are approximately 120,000 clones, about 92% observed once, and the top ten hold about 0.78%. V shed 3 bases, J shed 5 bases, and the junction held 7 bases outside the gene matches. Germline CDR1 and CDR2: SGHRS and YFSETQ. The CDR3 length is 15 residues. What was sequenced was Tregs sorted from blood. The chain uses TRBV5-1 and TRBJ2-5; TRBD1 agrees at 10 bases. This sequence was found in a human donor in good health. In nucleotides, the CDR3 is TGCGCCAGCAGCTCAACGACAGGGGGCTATGAGACCCAGTACTTC. As protein: CASSSTTGGYETQYF.